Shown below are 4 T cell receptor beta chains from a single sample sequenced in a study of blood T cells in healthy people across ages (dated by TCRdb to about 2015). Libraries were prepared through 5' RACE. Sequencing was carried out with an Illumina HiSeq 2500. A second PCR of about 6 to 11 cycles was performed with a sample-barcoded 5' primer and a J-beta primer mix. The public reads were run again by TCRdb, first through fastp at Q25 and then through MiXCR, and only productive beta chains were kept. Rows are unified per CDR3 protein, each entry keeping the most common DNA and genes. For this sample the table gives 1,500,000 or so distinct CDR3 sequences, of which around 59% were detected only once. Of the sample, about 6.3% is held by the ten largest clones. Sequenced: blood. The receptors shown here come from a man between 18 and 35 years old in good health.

For the CDR3, the DNA is TGCAGTGCTAGAAGCGGGGGGAGCTCCTACAATGAGCAGTTCTTC. Translating gives CSARSGGSSYNEQFF. This chain uses TRBV20-1 with TRBJ2-1; 9 positions match TRBD2. Germline V gene data show CDR1 as DFQATT and CDR2 as SNEGSKA (reference sequence). The junction had 2 bases not matched to a gene; V was cut back by 2 bases and J by 0 bases. This CDR3 is 15 amino acids long.

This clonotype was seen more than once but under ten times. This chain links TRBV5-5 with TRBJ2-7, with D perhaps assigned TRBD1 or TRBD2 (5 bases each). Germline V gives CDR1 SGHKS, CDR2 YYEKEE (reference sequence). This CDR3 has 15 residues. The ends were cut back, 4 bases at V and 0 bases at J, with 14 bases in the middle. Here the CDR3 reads CASSSRDVSSYEQYF. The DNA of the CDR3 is TGTGCCAGCAGCAGCCGGGACGTGAGCTCCTACGAGCAGTACTTC.

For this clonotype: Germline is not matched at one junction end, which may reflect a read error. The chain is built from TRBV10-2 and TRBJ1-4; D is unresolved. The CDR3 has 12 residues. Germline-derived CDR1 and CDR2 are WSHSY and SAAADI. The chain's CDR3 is CAVGRGDEKLFF. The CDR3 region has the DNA TGTGCCGTCGGGAGAGGCGACGAAAAACTGTTTTTT.

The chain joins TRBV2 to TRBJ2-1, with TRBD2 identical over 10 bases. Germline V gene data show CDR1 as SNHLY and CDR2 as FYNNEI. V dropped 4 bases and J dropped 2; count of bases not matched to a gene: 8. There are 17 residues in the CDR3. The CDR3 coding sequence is TGTGCCAGCAGTGTCCCAGGTCTAGCGGGAGCCTACAATGAGCAGTTCTTC. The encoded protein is CASSVPGLAGAYNEQFF.